This T cell receptor beta chain was identified in a study of neurological immune-mediated disorders. One entry per CDR3 protein, called by TCRdb with MiXCR from the 5' RACE reads. The sample lists some 22,000 distinct CDR3 sequences; 15% to 20% were seen once. The CDR3 contains 16 residues. Trimming took 1 base from V and 3 from J, leaving 17 bases between them. Looked up from germline, CDR1 is SQVTM and CDR2 is ANQGSEA. This clonotype was found many times. This TCR was sampled from a woman between 18 and 29 years old with multiple sclerosis. V and J are TRBV29-1 and TRBJ2-3, with D tentatively TRBD2 (6 bases). The specimen was CD8+ T cells from blood. In DNA form, the CDR3 reads TGCAGCGTTGAAGCCCCAGTGGAGGAGGGAACAGATACGCAGTATTTT. Protein product: CSVEAPVEEGTDTQYF.